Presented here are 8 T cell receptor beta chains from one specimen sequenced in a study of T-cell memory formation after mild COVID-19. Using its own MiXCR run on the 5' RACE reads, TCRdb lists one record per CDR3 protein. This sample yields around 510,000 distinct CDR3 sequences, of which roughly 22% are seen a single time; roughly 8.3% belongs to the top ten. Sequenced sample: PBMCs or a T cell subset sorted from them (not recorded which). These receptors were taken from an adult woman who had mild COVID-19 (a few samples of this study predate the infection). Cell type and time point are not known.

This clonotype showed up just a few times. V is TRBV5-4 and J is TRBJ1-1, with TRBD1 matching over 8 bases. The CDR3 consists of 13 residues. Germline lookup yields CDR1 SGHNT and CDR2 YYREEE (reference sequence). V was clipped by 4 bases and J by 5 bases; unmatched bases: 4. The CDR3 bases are TGTGCCAGCAGCAAACAGGGGGGGACTGAAGCTTTCTTT. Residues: CASSKQGGTEAFF.

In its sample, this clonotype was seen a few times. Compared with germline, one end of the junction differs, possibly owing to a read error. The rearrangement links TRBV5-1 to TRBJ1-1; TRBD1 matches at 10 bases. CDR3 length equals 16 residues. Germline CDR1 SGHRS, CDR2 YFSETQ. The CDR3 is CASSPRDRGFNTEAFF. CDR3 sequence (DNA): TGCGCCAGCAGCCCTCGGGACAGGGGATTCAACACTGAGGCTTTCTTT.

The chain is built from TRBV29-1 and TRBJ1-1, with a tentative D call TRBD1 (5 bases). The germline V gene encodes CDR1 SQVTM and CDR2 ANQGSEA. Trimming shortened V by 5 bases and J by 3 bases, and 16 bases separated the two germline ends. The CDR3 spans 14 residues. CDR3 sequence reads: CSVQGRGTYTEAFF. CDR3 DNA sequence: TGCAGCGTTCAGGGCCGGGGTACCTACACTGAAGCTTTCTTT.

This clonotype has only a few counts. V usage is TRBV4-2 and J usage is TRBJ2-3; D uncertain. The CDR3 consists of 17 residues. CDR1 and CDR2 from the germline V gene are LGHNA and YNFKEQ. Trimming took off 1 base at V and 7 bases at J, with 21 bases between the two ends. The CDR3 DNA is TGTGCCAGCAGCCAAGGTCCCCTAAAGACCTTACGGCATACGCAGTATTTT. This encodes CASSQGPLKTLRHTQYF.

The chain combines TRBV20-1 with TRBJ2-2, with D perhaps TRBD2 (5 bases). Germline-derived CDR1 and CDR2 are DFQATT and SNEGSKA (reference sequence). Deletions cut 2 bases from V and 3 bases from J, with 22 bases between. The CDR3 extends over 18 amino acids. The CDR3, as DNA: TGCAGTGCTAGAACTCCGCAGCCCCCTAGCTCCCACACCGGGGAGCTGTTTTTT. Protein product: CSARTPQPPSSHTGELFF.

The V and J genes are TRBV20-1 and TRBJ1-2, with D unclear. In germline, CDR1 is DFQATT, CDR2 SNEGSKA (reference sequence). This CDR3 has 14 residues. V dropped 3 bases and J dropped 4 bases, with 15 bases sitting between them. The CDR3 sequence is CSARISGLVYGYTF. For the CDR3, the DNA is TGCAGTGCTAGGATCAGCGGTTTAGTCTATGGCTACACCTTC.

The CDR3 sequence: CASSPWDGTGELFF. As DNA, the CDR3 is TGTGCCAGCTCACCCTGGGACGGCACCGGGGAGCTGTTTTTT. This chain connects TRBV18 to TRBJ2-2, with D perhaps given as TRBD1 or TRBD2 (5 bases each). V shed 3 bases and J shed 4 bases, with 9 bases lying between them. Germline-derived CDR1 and CDR2 are KGHSH and LQKENI. This CDR3 spans 14 amino acids.

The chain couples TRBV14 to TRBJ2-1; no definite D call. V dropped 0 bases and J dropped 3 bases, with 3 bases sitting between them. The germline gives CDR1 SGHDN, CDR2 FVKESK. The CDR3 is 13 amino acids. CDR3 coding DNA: TGTGCCAGCAGCCAAGAACTCTACAATGAGCAGTTCTTC. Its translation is CASSQELYNEQFF.